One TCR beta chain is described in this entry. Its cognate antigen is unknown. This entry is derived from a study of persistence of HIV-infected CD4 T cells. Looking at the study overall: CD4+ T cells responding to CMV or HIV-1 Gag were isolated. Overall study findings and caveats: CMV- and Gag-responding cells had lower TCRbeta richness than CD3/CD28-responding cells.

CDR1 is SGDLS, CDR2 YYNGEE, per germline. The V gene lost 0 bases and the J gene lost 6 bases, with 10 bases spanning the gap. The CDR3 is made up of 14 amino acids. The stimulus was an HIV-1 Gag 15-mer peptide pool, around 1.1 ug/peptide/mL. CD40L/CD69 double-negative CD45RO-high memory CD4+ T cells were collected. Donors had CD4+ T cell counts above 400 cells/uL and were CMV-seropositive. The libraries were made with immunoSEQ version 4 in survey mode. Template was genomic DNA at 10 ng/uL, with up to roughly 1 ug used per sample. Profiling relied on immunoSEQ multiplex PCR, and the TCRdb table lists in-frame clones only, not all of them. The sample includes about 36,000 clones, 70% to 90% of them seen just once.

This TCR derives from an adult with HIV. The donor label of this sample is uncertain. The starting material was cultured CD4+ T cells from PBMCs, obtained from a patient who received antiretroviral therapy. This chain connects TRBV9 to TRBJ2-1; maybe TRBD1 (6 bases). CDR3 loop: CASSVEGGSNEQFF. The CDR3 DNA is TGTGCCAGCAGCGTAGAAGGGGGAAGCAATGAGCAGTTCTTC.